Presented here are 3 T cell receptor beta chains from one specimen sequenced in a study of human T cells and chemical hapten exposure. Via MiXCR, TCRdb re-called the RACE reads, giving one row per CDR3 protein. The data show around 150,000 distinct CDR3 sequences, approximately 30% seen once. Time point meaning: patch test 3, about 24 weeks after DPC sensitization. Treatment given: therapeutic diphenylcyclopropenone sensitization with weekly scalp DPC. The input for sequencing was whole blood, taken in connection with sensitization to the hapten diphenylcyclopropenone (DPC). These receptors were taken from a woman in her late teens or twenties with alopecia areata. Some clones in this sample may be carry-over from other donors' samples.

The rearrangement joins TRBV6-2 or TRBV6-3 to TRBJ2-7; D uncertain. From germline, CDR1 is MNHEY and CDR2 SVGEGT. This CDR3 spans 15 amino acids. Trimming removed 1 base at V and 0 bases at J, with 10 bases between. Here the CDR3 DNA reads TGTGCCAGCAGTTACTTCCGACTGTACTCCTACGAGCAGTACTTC. Translating it yields CASSYFRLYSYEQYF.

The V gene is TRBV9, the J gene TRBJ2-7, with unresolved D. V lost 2 bases, J lost 4 bases, and 13 bases lay in between. The CDR3 covers 14 residues. Germline values: CDR1 SGDLS, CDR2 YYNGEE. This chain's CDR3 is CASSVGVSVYEQYF. CDR3 in DNA: TGTGCCAGCAGCGTCGGTGTCAGCGTGTACGAGCAGTACTTC.

The chain links TRBV29-1 to TRBJ2-5, with D hard to call. Germline CDR1 reads SQVTM; CDR2 reads ANQGSEA. This CDR3 region has 11 residues. Trimming took 4 bases from V and 4 from J, leaving 7 bases between them. CDR3 loop: CSVVGSETQYF. DNA for the CDR3: TGCAGCGTTGTAGGATCAGAGACCCAGTACTTC.